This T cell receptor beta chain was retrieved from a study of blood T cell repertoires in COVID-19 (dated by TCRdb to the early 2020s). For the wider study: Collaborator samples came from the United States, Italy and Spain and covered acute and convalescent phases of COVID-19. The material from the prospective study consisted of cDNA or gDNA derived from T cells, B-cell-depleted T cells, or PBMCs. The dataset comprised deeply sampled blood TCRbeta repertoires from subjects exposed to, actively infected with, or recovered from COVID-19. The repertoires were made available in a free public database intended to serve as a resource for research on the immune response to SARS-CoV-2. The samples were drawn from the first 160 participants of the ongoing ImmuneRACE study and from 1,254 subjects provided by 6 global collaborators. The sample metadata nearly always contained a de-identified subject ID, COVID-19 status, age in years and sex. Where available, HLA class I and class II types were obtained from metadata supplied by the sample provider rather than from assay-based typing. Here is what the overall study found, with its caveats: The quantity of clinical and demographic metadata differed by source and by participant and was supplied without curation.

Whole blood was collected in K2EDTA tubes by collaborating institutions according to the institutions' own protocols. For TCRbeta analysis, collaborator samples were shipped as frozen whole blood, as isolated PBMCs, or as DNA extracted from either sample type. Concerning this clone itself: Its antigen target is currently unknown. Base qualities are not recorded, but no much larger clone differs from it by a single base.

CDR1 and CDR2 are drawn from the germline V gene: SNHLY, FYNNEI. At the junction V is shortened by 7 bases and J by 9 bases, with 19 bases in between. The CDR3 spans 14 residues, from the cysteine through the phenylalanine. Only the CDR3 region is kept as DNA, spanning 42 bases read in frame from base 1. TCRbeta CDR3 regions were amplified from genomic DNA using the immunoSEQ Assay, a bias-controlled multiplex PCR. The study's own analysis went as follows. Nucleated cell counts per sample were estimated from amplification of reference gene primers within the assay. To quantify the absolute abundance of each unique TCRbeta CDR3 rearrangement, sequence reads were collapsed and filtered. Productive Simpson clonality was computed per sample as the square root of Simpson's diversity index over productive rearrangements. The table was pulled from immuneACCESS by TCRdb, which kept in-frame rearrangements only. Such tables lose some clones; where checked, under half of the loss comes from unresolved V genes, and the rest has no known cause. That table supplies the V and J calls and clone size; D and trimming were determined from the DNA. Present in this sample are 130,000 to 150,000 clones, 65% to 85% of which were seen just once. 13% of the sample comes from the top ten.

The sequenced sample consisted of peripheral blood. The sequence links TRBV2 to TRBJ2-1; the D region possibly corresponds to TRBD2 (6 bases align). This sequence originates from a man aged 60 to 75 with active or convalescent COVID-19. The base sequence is TGTGCCAGCATCGAGGAACCTAGCGTGGGTGAGCAGTTCTTC. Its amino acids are CASIEEPSVGEQFF.